A selection of T cell receptor beta chains follows, all from one sample in a study of cytomegalovirus exposure and HLA in healthy donors. Some clones are missing from TCRdb's copy, which holds only in-frame ones; the method was immunoSEQ multiplex PCR. Among about 160,000 clones listed, around three quarters were seen once. The material sequenced was PBMCs. The origin of the receptors is a woman aged 40 to 50 in good health and CMV-seronegative. Both conserved end residues are part of each CDR3. Fields, in order: V gene, J gene, clone size, D gene, CDR3 DNA, CDR3 protein. The D gene is left open where the match is weak. Clone sizes are given selectively: once, few, many, or a class where the clone is expanded.

TRBV5-1	TRBJ2-5	once	TRBD1	TGCGCCAGCAGCTCCACAGGGGGTTTTAAAGAGACCCAGTACTTC	CASSSTGGFKETQYF
TRBV28	TRBJ1-2	.	.	TGTGCCAGCAGTCTATCCCGGGGGAACTATGGCTACACCTTC	CASSLSRGNYGYTF
TRBV28	TRBJ1-1	.	.	TGTGCCAGCAGTTTAGCCCAGGGGATAGGTGAAGCTTTCTTT	CASSLAQGIGEAFF
TRBV7-9	TRBJ1-5	once	.	TGTGCCAGCAGCCGAGAGGGCTCACAGCCCCAGCATTTT	CASSREGSQPQHF
TRBV5-4	TRBJ2-1	.	TRBD2	TGTGCCAGCAGCCAACTAGCGGGGGGCCGGGGTTCCAATGAGCAGTTCTTC	CASSQLAGGRGSNEQFF
TRBV6-5	TRBJ2-7	.	.	TGTGCCAGCAACACCCACATAACAGGGACCTACGAGCAGTACTTC	CASNTHITGTYEQYF
TRBV25-1	TRBJ1-1	.	.	TGTGCCAGCAGTGAAACATGGGCTGGACAGAGAGCTTTCTTT	CASSETWAGQRAFF
TRBV6-6	TRBJ2-3	.	.	TGTGCCAGCAGACCACAGGGATCAATAGATACGCAGTATTTT	CASRPQGSIDTQYF
TRBV6-1	TRBJ1-5	.	.	TGTGCCAGCAGTGAAGTTCTTGGCCAGCGCTATCAGCCCCAGCATTTT	CASSEVLGQRYQPQHF
TRBV6-1	TRBJ1-5	.	TRBD1	TGTGCCAGCAGTGGAATACAGGGGGGACTATCGGAGCCCCAGCATTTT	CASSGIQGGLSEPQHF
TRBV6-5	TRBJ2-5	.	TRBD1	TGTGCCAGCAGTGGGGACAGGGGGTTGGAGACCCAGTACTTC	CASSGDRGLETQYF
TRBV5-6	TRBJ1-6	few	.	TGTGCCAGCAGCTTGACGGGGGGAACAGGTGGTTCACCCCTCCACTTT	CASSLTGGTGGSPLHF
TRBV27	TRBJ1-1	.	.	TGTGCCAGCAGTTTTAGCGGACAGCGGGGCACTGAAGCTTTCTTT	CASSFSGQRGTEAFF
TRBV5-6	TRBJ2-5	.	TRBD1	TGTGCCAGCAGCCCCAGGGGGCAGGAGCTCTACCAAGAGACCCAGTACTTC	CASSPRGQELYQETQYF
TRBV14	TRBJ1-3	.	TRBD1	TGTGCCAGCAGCCAAGATCTCGGGACAGACGGAAACACCATATATTTT	CASSQDLGTDGNTIYF
TRBV7-3	TRBJ1-5	.	TRBD1	TGTGCCAGCAGCCCCACCGACAGGGGAAGACGGTATAGCAATCAGCCCCAGCATTTT	CASSPTDRGRRYSNQPQHF
TRBV27	TRBJ1-1	.	.	TGTGCCAGCAGTTTTAACAGGGCGAACACTGAAGCTTTCTTT	CASSFNRANTEAFF
TRBV2	TRBJ1-1	.	.	TGTGCCAGCACCTGGACAGAAAGTAACACTGAAGCTTTCTTT	CASTWTESNTEAFF
TRBV29-1	TRBJ1-1	.	.	TGCAGCGTTGCTGGACAGAACACTGAAGCTTTCTTT	CSVAGQNTEAFF
TRBV7-8	TRBJ2-2	.	.	TGTGCCAGCAGCTTAGGCGAGTGGGGCAGGAGGAACACCGGGGAGCTGTTTTTT	CASSLGEWGRRNTGELFF
TRBV9	TRBJ1-5	.	.	TGTGCCAGCAGGGGGGGGATTAGCAATCAGCCCCAGCATTTT	CASRGGISNQPQHF
TRBV7-9	TRBJ2-2	.	.	TGTGCCAGCAGCTTAGCGCCGCCAGATTACACCGGGGAGCTGTTTTTT	CASSLAPPDYTGELFF
TRBV6-1	TRBJ1-2	few	.	TGTGCCAGCAGTGAGGGTTTTCAGGGAGGGTATGGCTACACCTTC	CASSEGFQGGYGYTF
TRBV29-1	TRBJ1-2	.	.	TGCAGCGTAGGTGGGGCGGGGGGCAACTATGGCTACACCTTC	CSVGGAGGNYGYTF
TRBV7-8	TRBJ2-5	.	TRBD2	TGTGCCAGCAGCTTACTTCTAGCGGGGGGCCAAGAGACCCAGTACTTC	CASSLLLAGGQETQYF
TRBV13	TRBJ2-3	.	TRBD2	TGTGCCAGCAGCTTAGTCGGACTAGCGTTGGATACGCAGTATTTT	CASSLVGLALDTQYF
TRBV19	TRBJ1-2	.	TRBD1	TGTGCCAGTAGTAGGACAGGGGTAACTAACTATGGCTACACCTTC	CASSRTGVTNYGYTF
TRBV28	TRBJ2-3	.	.	TGTGCCAGCAGTTTCGGGGGGCTGACAGATACGCAGTATTTT	CASSFGGLTDTQYF
TRBV21-1	TRBJ1-1	.	.	TGTGCCAGCATCCCCTCTGAAGCTTTCTTT	CASIPSEAFF
TRBV7-9	TRBJ1-2	.	.	TGTTCCAGCAGCTTCCAGGGCATGCTGTACTTCGGGGGCTACACCTTC	CSSSFQGMLYFGGYTF
TRBV6-5	TRBJ1-5	.	.	TGTGCCAGCAGTTACTCTTTCGGTAGCAATCAGCCCCAGCATTTT	CASSYSFGSNQPQHF
TRBV5-1	TRBJ1-2	.	.	TGCGCCAGCAGCTTGGACAGGGATGGCTACACCTTC	CASSLDRDGYTF
TRBV29-1	TRBJ2-7	.	.	TGCAGCGTGAGACCCCGGACAGATCCAGACTCCTACGAGCAGTACTTC	CSVRPRTDPDSYEQYF
TRBV5-1	TRBJ2-7	.	TRBD1	TGCGCCAGCAGCTTGGACAGGGGGACCTACGAGCAGTACTTC	CASSLDRGTYEQYF
TRBV2	TRBJ1-6	.	.	TGTGCCAGCACCCCAGCGAGCTCCTATAATTCACCCCTCCACTTT	CASTPASSYNSPLHF
TRBV9	TRBJ2-1	.	.	TGTGCCAGCGCTGGGGGGACGGGTTCCTACAATGAGCAGTTCTTC	CASAGGTGSYNEQFF
TRBV5-1	TRBJ2-5	.	TRBD2	TGCGCCAGCAGCTCTGCGGGGGGCCACGAGACCCAGTACTTC	CASSSAGGHETQYF
TRBV5-1	TRBJ1-2	.	TRBD1	TGCGCCAGCAGCTGGGACAGCGGCTATGGCTACACCTTC	CASSWDSGYGYTF
TRBV15	TRBJ2-2	.	.	TGTGCCACCAGCATAACAGGGAACACCGGGGAGCTGTTTTTT	CATSITGNTGELFF
TRBV6-5	TRBJ1-1	.	TRBD1	TGTGCCAGCAGCGAAAGACAGGGAACTGAAGCTTTCTTT	CASSERQGTEAFF
TRBV10-3	TRBJ2-3	.	TRBD1	TGTGCCATCAGGAAAGGGACAGGGGGGCCCCACAGCAGCACAGATACGCAGTATTTT	CAIRKGTGGPHSSTDTQYF
TRBV27	TRBJ2-7	.	.	TGTGCCAGCAGTCGCCCCGAGAAAATGGAGCAGTACTTC	CASSRPEKMEQYF
TRBV5-4	TRBJ1-4	.	.	TGTGCCAGCAGCCCGGACAGATGGAACGAAAAACTGTTTTTT	CASSPDRWNEKLFF
TRBV19	TRBJ2-1	.	.	TGTGCCAGTAGTCGCGGGGGCCTCTCCTACAATGAGCAGTTCTTC	CASSRGGLSYNEQFF
TRBV19	TRBJ2-1	.	.	TGTGCCAGTAGTACCTATTCACAGGTTAAAAATGAGCAGTTCTTC	CASSTYSQVKNEQFF
TRBV6-4	TRBJ1-1	.	.	TGTGCCAGCAGTGACGTACTGCGGGATACTGAAGCTTTCTTT	CASSDVLRDTEAFF
TRBV28	TRBJ2-7	.	.	TGTGCCAGCAGTAGCATATTCTTGAACTCCTACGAGCAGTACTTC	CASSSIFLNSYEQYF
TRBV19	TRBJ2-1	.	TRBD2	TGTGCCAGTAGTTCGGGACTAGCGGGACAGTTCTTC	CASSSGLAGQFF
TRBV6-1	TRBJ1-2	.	.	TGTGCCAGCAGTGAAGCAAGAAAAACAGGGATTGGAGGCTACACCTTC	CASSEARKTGIGGYTF
TRBV5-1	TRBJ1-2	.	TRBD1	TGCGCCAGCAGCTTGGGTGGACAGGGGGCCTATGGCTACACCTTC	CASSLGGQGAYGYTF
TRBV7-9	TRBJ2-7	.	TRBD2	TGTGCCAGCAGCACGGCGAAGGGACTAGCGGGACATTCCTACGAGCAGTACTTC	CASSTAKGLAGHSYEQYF
TRBV25-1	TRBJ2-7	once	TRBD2	TGTGCCAGCAGTGGGTCCCCCCTAGCGGGGGGACACGAGCAGTACTTC	CASSGSPLAGGHEQYF
TRBV2	TRBJ2-3	.	.	TGTGCCAGCAGTGATCCCCGGCAGGCCGCCACAGATACGCAGTATTTT	CASSDPRQAATDTQYF
TRBV6-6	TRBJ2-3	.	TRBD1	TGTGCCGGCAAGACAGGGGCCAAGACAGATACGCAGTATTTT	CAGKTGAKTDTQYF
TRBV28	TRBJ1-6	.	.	TGTGCCAGCAGTTTACCAGGGGCCCCCCTCCACTTT	CASSLPGAPLHF